This TCR beta chain was recovered during a study of shared clonotypes between healthy human individuals (dated by TCRdb to the early 2020s). For the wider study: The cohort included a few men and a couple of women between 18 and 49 years of age. Per donor, three plates each were used for CD4 naive and CD4 memory, two for CD8 naive, and one for CD8 memory. Blood TCR repertoires of roughly five healthy adults were deeply sequenced to estimate repertoire size and the extent of clonotype sharing between individuals. Different laboratories and diverse techniques were used to prepare libraries and sequence TCR repertoires, to increase sequencing depth and limit assay-specific biases. Per donor, leukapheresis produced somewhere between about 0.9 and 10 billion PBMCs.

This clone was seen once. Its binding antigen is unknown. No much larger clonotype is one base removed from it; base qualities were not supplied. Looking up the germline V gene (reference sequence) yields CDR1 SGHKS and CDR2 YYEKEE. At the junction V is shortened by 4 bases and J by 0 bases; bases outside the gene matches: 7. From its cysteine to its phenylalanine, the CDR3 spans 15 amino acids. Only the CDR3 region is kept as DNA, spanning 45 bases read in frame from base 1. Using the deep immunoSEQ assay, TCR CDR3 regions were amplified from genomic DNA by multiplex PCR. Genomic DNA extracted from each cell subset was distributed evenly over all wells of several immunoSEQ 96-well plates, and each plate served as one replicate. For sorted subsets, approximately 190 ng of genomic DNA, equivalent to some 30,000 T cell genomes, went into each replicate PCR. Purified libraries were quantified with a Qubit 3.0 fluorometer, sized on a Bioanalyzer 2100, and re-quantified with the KAPA Library Quantification kit. Each immunoSEQ 96-well plate was sequenced on its own single-read 150-cycle Illumina NextSeq 550 flow cell. Per the source publication's procedure: Because the immunoSEQ output held only junctional sequences and lacked quality scores, the filtering could not match the filtering applied to full-length reads. To assign V/J genes and CDR3, sequences were annotated using PyIR, a Python wrapper for IgBLAST v1.9, with IMGT germline references. Reads with weak V/J assignments (E-value above 1e-6), missing CDR3, stop codons, out-of-frame junctions, or ambiguous translated residues were removed. A V3J clonotype was defined by an identical inferred V gene, J gene, and CDR3 amino acid sequence. Percentage overlap between repertoires was computed as shared unique clonotypes divided by the size of the smaller repertoire. Richness of each repertoire was evaluated using RTK rarefaction, the Chao1 estimator, and Recon v2.1 estimates of unobserved clonotypes. OLGA was used to compute generation probabilities for all TCRbeta clonotypes that the gDNA method yielded from several donors. This immuneACCESS table, as held by TCRdb, lists in-frame sequences with V and J called but not all clones. Of the missing ones, under half trace to an unresolved V gene in checked studies; the others have no known cause. Clonal size and the V and J genes are those of that table, whereas D and trimming came from the DNA. The sample records a few million clones, over 85% of which are singletons. 0.39% of the sample is in the top ten clones.

On the study overall, not on this receptor specifically: When four donors were compared, the shared fraction of clonotypes was about 5.2% for naive CD4, approximately 3.5% for naive CD8, 2% to 2.5% for memory CD4, and roughly 0.43% for memory CD8. Sampling was restricted to blood, and TCR repertoires in tissues likely differ from the TCR repertoires found in blood. Based on pairwise subsampling, the degree of clonotype sharing among donors was expected to be affected by sequencing depth. Estimated clonotype richness was generally larger for naive than for memory subsets. Compared with non-shared clonotypes, the clonotypes found in all four sorted-subset donors had higher generation probabilities. Because the study included only a small number of donors, the genetic and exposure-history diversity represented was limited. Rarefaction of sorted-subset datasets indicated incomplete sequencing despite the large sequencing depth.

The donors were healthy, HIV-negative adults who had no recently reported acute infections or vaccinations. Only Caucasian adults living in Nashville, Tennessee, USA were represented among the donors. Magnetic negative selection was used to enrich CD4+ T cells, after which naive cells were positively selected on CD45RA and the negative fraction became the memory subset. Blood was obtained by leukapheresis, after which PBMCs were separated by Ficoll-Histopaque density gradient centrifugation and cryopreserved in liquid nitrogen vapor phase. Purity and quantity of every magnetically sorted T cell population were checked by analytical flow cytometry. Each sorted fraction had its genomic DNA isolated and then quantified by UV absorbance on a Nanodrop 2000c.

Sequencing was performed on naive CD4+ T cells from PBMCs. The cell subset or site label for this specimen denotes: CD45RA+ positively selected. This chain is built from TRBV5-5 and TRBJ2-7, with 7 central nucleotides matching TRBD1. This receptor was obtained from a man between 18 and 29 years old in good health. Some clones in this sample may be carry-over from other donors' samples. The CDR3 region: CASSPRQGSSYEQYF. The base sequence is TGTGCCAGCAGCCCAAGACAGGGAAGCTCCTACGAGCAGTACTTC. Here the CDR3 is joined to the reference TRBV5-5 and TRBJ2-7 genes, and the full variable domain is: DAGVTQSPTHLIKTRGQQVTLRCSPISGHKSVSWYQQVLGQGPQFIFQYYEKEERGRGNFPDRFSARQFPNYSSELNVNALLLGDSALYLCASSPRQGSSYEQYFGPGTRLTVT.